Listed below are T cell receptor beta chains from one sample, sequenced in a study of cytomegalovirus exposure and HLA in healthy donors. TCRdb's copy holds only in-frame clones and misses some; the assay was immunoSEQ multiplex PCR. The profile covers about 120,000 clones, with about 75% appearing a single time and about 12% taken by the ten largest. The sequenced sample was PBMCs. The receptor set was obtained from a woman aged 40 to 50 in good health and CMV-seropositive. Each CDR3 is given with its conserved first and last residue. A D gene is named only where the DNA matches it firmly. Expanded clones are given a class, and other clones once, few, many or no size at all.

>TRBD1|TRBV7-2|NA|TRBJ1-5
TGTGCCAGCAGCACCCGACAGGGGGCCCATCAGCCCCAGCATTTT
CASSTRQGAHQPQHF
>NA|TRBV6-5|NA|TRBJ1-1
TGTGCCAGCAGTCTAGTAGGGGTCTGGACTGAAGCTTTCTTT
CASSLVGVWTEAFF
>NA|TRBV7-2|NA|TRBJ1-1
TGTGCCAGCAGCTCAGACTACTCTGAAGCTTTCTTT
CASSSDYSEAFF
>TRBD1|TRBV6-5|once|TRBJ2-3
TGTGCCAGCAGTTACCAGGGGGCTCGGGATACGCAGTATTTT
CASSYQGARDTQYF
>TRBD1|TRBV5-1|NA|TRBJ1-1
TGCGCCAGCAGACTCGAACCGGGACAGGGGAAAGGAGCTTTCTTT
CASRLEPGQGKGAFF
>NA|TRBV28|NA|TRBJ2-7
TGTGCCAGCAACCCAGCAGGGCGCGAGCAGTACTTC
CASNPAGREQYF
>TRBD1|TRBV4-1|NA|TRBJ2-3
TGCGCCAGCAGCCTACGGACAGGGGGCGGGAGGACAGATACGCAGTATTTT
CASSLRTGGGRTDTQYF
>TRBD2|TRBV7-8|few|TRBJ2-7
TGTGCCAGCAGCTTAGTTGGTCTGGCGGGGGGGGCCTACGAGCAGTACTTC
CASSLVGLAGGAYEQYF
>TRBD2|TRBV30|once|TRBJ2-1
TGTGCCTTGTTAAGCGGGGGGGCCGGCAATGAGCAGTTCTTC
CALLSGGAGNEQFF
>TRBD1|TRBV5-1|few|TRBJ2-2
TGCGCCAGCAGTCTTCAGGGGGCCACCGGGGAGCTGTTTTTT
CASSLQGATGELFF
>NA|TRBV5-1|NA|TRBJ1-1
TGCGCCAGCAGCTTGAACAAGGGGATGAACACTGAAGCTTTCTTT
CASSLNKGMNTEAFF
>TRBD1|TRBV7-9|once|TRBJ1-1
TGTGCCAGCAGCTCCTACAGGGGGAAGGCTGAAGCTTTCTTT
CASSSYRGKAEAFF
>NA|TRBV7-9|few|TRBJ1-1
TGTGCCAGCAGCCCCCAGTTGAACACTGAAGCTTTCTTT
CASSPQLNTEAFF
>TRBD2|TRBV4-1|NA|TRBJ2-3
TGCGCCAGCAGCCACAGCGGGGGGGCTGGGGATACGCAGTATTTT
CASSHSGGAGDTQYF
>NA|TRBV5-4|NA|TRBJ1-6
TGTGCCAGCAGCTTGGGACCCAGGGATTCACCCCTCCACTTT
CASSLGPRDSPLHF
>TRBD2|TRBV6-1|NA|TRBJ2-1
TGTGCCAGCAGTGACCGGAGACTAGCGGGGAGCTCCTACAATGAGCAGTTCTTC
CASSDRRLAGSSYNEQFF
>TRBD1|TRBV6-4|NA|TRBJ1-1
TGTGCCAGCAGTGCCACTCCGGGACAGGGGGAAGCTTTCTTT
CASSATPGQGEAFF
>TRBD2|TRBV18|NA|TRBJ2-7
TGTGCCAGCTCACCACTCGCAAGCGGGGGTTCGGGCGAGCAGTACTTC
CASSPLASGGSGEQYF
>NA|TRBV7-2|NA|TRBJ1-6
TGTGCCAGCAGCAAGAAAACAGGGTCCTATAATTCACCCCTCCACTTT
CASSKKTGSYNSPLHF
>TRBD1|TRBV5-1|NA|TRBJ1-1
TGCGCCAGCAGCTCAGGACAGGGCCGAGGGAACACTGAAGCTTTCTTT
CASSSGQGRGNTEAFF
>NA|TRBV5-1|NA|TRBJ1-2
TGCGCCAGCAGAAGTACAGAGAACTATGGCTACACCTTC
CASRSTENYGYTF
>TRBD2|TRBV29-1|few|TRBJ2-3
TGCAGCGTTGGTCAGGGACTAGAGGCAGATACGCAGTATTTT
CSVGQGLEADTQYF
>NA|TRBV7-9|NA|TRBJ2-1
TGTGCCAGCAGCTTATCTATAGGACAGTCTTACAATGAGCAGTTCTTC
CASSLSIGQSYNEQFF
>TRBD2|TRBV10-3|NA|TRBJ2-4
TGTGCCATCAGAGCTAGCAGGGAGGGTGACATTCAGTACTTC
CAIRASREGDIQYF
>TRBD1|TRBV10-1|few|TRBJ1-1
TGCGCCAGCAGTGGGGCCATACAGGGGGCGAATGAAGCTTTCTTT
CASSGAIQGANEAFF
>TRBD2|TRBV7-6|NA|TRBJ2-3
TGTGCCAGCAGCCGGACTAGCGGGGTAGATACGCAGTATTTT
CASSRTSGVDTQYF
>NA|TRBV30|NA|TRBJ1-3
TGTGCCTGGCAGGGGAGTGGAAACACCATATATTTT
CAWQGSGNTIYF
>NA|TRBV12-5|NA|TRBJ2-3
TGTGCTAGTGGTGGGAGGGGGGGACTCACAGATACGCAGTATTTT
CASGGRGGLTDTQYF
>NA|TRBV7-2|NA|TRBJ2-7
TGTGCCAGCGCGAGGCGCCTCTCCTACGAGCAGTACTTC
CASARRLSYEQYF
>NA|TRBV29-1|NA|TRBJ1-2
TGCAGCGGCTGGTACCCCGGGACTACTTCTAACTATGGCTACACCTTC
CSGWYPGTTSNYGYTF
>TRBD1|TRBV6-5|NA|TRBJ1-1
TGTGCCAGCAGCCAGACAGGGCTTGGGAACACTGAAGCTTTCTTT
CASSQTGLGNTEAFF
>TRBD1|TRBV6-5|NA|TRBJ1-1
TGTGCCAGCAGACGTGCCCAGGGGGAGAACACTGAAGCTTTCTTT
CASRRAQGENTEAFF
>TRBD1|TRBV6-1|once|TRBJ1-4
TGTGCCAGCACCCAGGGACAGGTTAATGAAAAACTGTTTTTT
CASTQGQVNEKLFF
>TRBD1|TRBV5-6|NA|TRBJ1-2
TGTGCCAGCAGAGGGACAGGGTATGGCTACACCTTC
CASRGTGYGYTF
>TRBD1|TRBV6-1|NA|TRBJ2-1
TGTGCCAGCAGTGGGGGACAGGGGGTCTTCAATGAGCAGTTCTTC
CASSGGQGVFNEQFF
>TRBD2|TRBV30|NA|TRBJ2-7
TGTGCACTGGAGTCACCTCTACCGGGACTAGCAGGGACCGGGAAACAGTACTTC
CALESPLPGLAGTGKQYF
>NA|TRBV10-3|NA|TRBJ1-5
TGTGCCATCAGTGAGACAGGACAGAGTCCTCAGCCCCAGCATTTT
CAISETGQSPQPQHF
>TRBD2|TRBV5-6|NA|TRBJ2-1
TGTGCCAGCAGGATCCCCACTAGCGGGGGGGCCCAGGAGCAGTTCTTC
CASRIPTSGGAQEQFF
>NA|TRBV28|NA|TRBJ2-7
TGTGCCAGCAGTTTACAGGGGCTATCCTACGAGCAGTACTTC
CASSLQGLSYEQYF
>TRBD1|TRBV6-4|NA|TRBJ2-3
TGTGCCAGCAGTGACGGGGACAGGGGCACAGATACGCAGTATTTT
CASSDGDRGTDTQYF
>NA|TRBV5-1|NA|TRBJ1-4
TGCGCCAGCAGCTTGGCACAGGCAAATGAAAAACTGTTTTTT
CASSLAQANEKLFF
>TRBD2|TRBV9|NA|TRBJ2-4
TGTGCCAGCAGCGTAGGAACTAGCGGGGGGGTGAGCATTCAGTACTTC
CASSVGTSGGVSIQYF
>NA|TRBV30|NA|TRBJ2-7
TGTGCCTACCGAGTGGGAGGGGGGTACGAGCAGTACTTC
CAYRVGGGYEQYF
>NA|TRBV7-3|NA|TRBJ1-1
TGTGCCAGCGGCTATGGGGGGATATTCGGGGCTTTCTTT
CASGYGGIFGAFF
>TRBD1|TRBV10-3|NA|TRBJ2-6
TGTGCCATCAGTGAATCATCCGGCAGGGGGTACTCTGGGGCCAACGTCCTGACTTTC
CAISESSGRGYSGANVLTF
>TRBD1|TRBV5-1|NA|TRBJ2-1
TGCGCCAGCAGCTTGAGGGACAGCTCCTACAATGAGCAGTTCTTC
CASSLRDSSYNEQFF
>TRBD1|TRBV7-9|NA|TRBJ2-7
TGTGCCAGCAGCCTCCGGACAGGCCTCTCCTACGAGCAGTACTTC
CASSLRTGLSYEQYF
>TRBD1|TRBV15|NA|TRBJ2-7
TGTGCCACCAGCAGCGAAAAAGGGACAGGGGAGGACGAGCAGTACTTC
CATSSEKGTGEDEQYF
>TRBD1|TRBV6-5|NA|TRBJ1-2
TGTGCCAGCAGTTACTCAACAACAGGGGTGTATGGCTACACCTTC
CASSYSTTGVYGYTF
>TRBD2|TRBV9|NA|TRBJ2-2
TGTGCCAGCAGCGCGAGAACTAGCGGAAACACCGGGGAGCTGTTTTTT
CASSARTSGNTGELFF
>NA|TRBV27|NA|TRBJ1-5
TGTGCCAGCAGTCCAGGCTGGGGGGGCAGAATTTATCAGCCCCAGCATTTT
CASSPGWGGRIYQPQHF
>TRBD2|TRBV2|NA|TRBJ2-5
TGTGCCAGCAGCGTAGCGGGGACGTACCAAGAGACCCAGTACTTC
CASSVAGTYQETQYF
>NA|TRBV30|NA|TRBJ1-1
TGTGCCTGGAGTGCAGCAGGGGTAGTCGCTGAAGCTTTCTTT
CAWSAAGVVAEAFF
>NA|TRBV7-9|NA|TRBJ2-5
TGTGCCAGCAGCGCCTTTCGGGTCCAAGAGACCCAGTACTTC
CASSAFRVQETQYF
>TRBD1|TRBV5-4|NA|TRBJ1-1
TGTGCCAGCAGCATAAGGGACAGTGAAGCTTTCTTT
CASSIRDSEAFF